This paragraph covers one T cell receptor beta chain sequence. Its antigen specificity is not known. No base-level quality is on record; no much larger clone is a single base apart. The data stem from a study of blood T cell repertoires in COVID-19 (TCRdb year 2020). In the study overall: Samples from collaborators originated in the United States, Italy and Spain and spanned both the acute and convalescent phases of COVID-19. The samples were drawn from the first 160 participants of the ongoing ImmuneRACE study and from 1,254 subjects provided by 6 global collaborators. The material from the prospective study consisted of cDNA or gDNA derived from T cells, B-cell-depleted T cells, or PBMCs. A de-identified subject ID, COVID-19 status, age in years and sex were almost always included in the sample metadata. The repertoires were made available in a free public database intended to serve as a resource for research on the immune response to SARS-CoV-2. The dataset comprised deeply sampled blood TCRbeta repertoires from subjects exposed to, actively infected with, or recovered from COVID-19. Where available, HLA class I and class II types were obtained from metadata supplied by the sample provider rather than from assay-based typing. Findings and caveats that apply to the study as a whole: Clinical and demographic metadata were provided uncurated, with the amount varying by source and participant.

TCRbeta CDR3 regions were amplified from genomic DNA by means of the immunoSEQ Assay, a bias-controlled multiplex PCR. The original methods were these. Within the assay, amplification of reference gene primers was used to estimate how many nucleated cells each sample contained. Sequence reads were collapsed and filtered to measure the absolute abundance of every unique TCRbeta CDR3 rearrangement. Productive Simpson clonality was computed per sample as the square root of Simpson's diversity index over productive rearrangements. This is the immuneACCESS table as TCRdb keeps it, with only in-frame sequences that have V and J called. A part of the clones is gone; compared with another copy, unresolved V genes explain less than half, and the rest is unexplained. V and J calls and clone size are those listed in that table; D and trimming were worked out from the DNA. In all, the sample holds more than 150,000 clones, and roughly nine tenths of those were seen once. The ten largest clones capture more than 20% of the sample.

The CDR3 contains 16 residues, cysteine and phenylalanine counted. Only the CDR3 DNA stays, 48 bases, in frame from base 1. CDR1 and CDR2 were assigned from the germline V gene as SGHNT and YENEEA. V lost 0 bases and J lost 3 bases, and the count of bases not matched to a germline gene is 8. Collaborating institutions collected whole blood in K2EDTA tubes following their own protocols. For TCRbeta analysis, collaborators shipped samples as frozen whole blood, isolated PBMCs, or DNA extracted from either of those sample types. The rearrangement joined TRBV11-3 to TRBJ2-7; 7 junctional bases match TRBD1. This clonotype originated in a man between 65 and 85 years old with active or convalescent COVID-19. Sample: peripheral blood. This receptor has the CDR3 CASSLDGQGEFYEQYF. The DNA sequence reads TGTGCCAGCAGCTTAGATGGGCAGGGGGAGTTCTACGAGCAGTACTTC.